The present T cell receptor beta chain was sequenced within a study of T-cell reconstitution after alpha-beta-depleted transplantation in children. It was with unique molecular identifiers that the TCRbeta library was prepared. Using its own MiXCR run on the PCR reads, TCRdb lists one record per CDR3 protein. The data hold roughly 500,000 distinct CDR3 sequences, with 30% to 35% observed a single time. The CDR3 has 17 residues. The V gene end was trimmed by 7 bases and the J gene end by 0 bases; junction bases not matched to a gene: 12. The germline gives CDR1 SGHRS, CDR2 YFSETQ. The specimen was PBMCs from the stem cell graft donor, collected from the stem cell graft. The clonotype originates from a human donor who donated a stem cell graft to a child with aplastic anemia. This chain links TRBV5-1 with TRBJ2-1; TRBD2 aligns across 8 bases. The CDR3 nucleotides are TGCGCCAGCTCCCGGACTAGCAGTCTAATCTCCTACAATGAGCAGTTCTTC. It yields the protein CASSRTSSLISYNEQFF.